The entry below describes one T cell receptor (beta chain). The sample originates from a study of blood T cell repertoires in COVID-19. Individuals in the exposed group had encountered a COVID-19 case within 2 weeks preceding study entry. Here immunoSEQ multiplex PCR was the method, and the copy in TCRdb shows in-frame clones only, minus some. The sample yields more than 200,000 clones, 88% seen once. This receptor was taken from a woman in her twenties or thirties who had been exposed to COVID-19. Sequencing was carried out using PBMCs or T cells enriched from blood (not recorded which).

The CDR3 loop reads CASSSTERNTGELFF. CDR3 sequence (DNA): TGTGCCAGCAGTTCCACCGAGAGAAACACCGGGGAGCTGTTTTTT. The chain is built from TRBV6-5 and TRBJ2-2; D is undetermined. V was trimmed by 4 bases and J by 2 bases, leaving 11 bases between them. This CDR3 spans 15 amino acids. Germline values: CDR1 MNHEY, CDR2 SVGAGI.